The table lists the clone carrying this T cell receptor beta chain with many counts. The antigen is undetermined. The data belong to a study of Graves' ophthalmopathy and Graves' hyperthyroidism. Amplification of TCR beta CDR3 regions used RNA transcripts. Scientists carried out first-round RT-PCR using HTBI primers and then a second-round multiplex PCR. TCRdb reanalysed the multiplex PCR reads using MiXCR and keeps one entry per CDR3 protein. Of approximately 700,000 distinct CDR3 sequences in the sample, about 40% are singletons; the top ten hold more than 2.5%. Ineligible for inclusion were patients with other autoimmune diseases, uncontrolled infections, pregnancy or lactation. The diagnosis was founded upon clinical symptoms, serum thyroxine, TRAb, thyroid ultrasound and orbital computed tomography. The CDR3 extends over 13 amino acids. The germline V and J ends were trimmed by 1 base and 9 bases, with 7 bases remaining between them. The germline V gene encodes CDR1 MGHRA and CDR2 YSYEKL.

General observations from the study: Most thyroid clonotypes with frequency above 0.001 were detected in blood too. Using 13 signatures, a model distinguished ophthalmopathy from stable hyperthyroidism, reaching roughly 90% sensitivity and over 65% specificity.

The clonotype comes from an adult man with Graves' ophthalmopathy. The sequencing sample was made of peripheral blood. The chain is built from TRBV4-1 and TRBJ1-6, with D uncertain. CDR3 in DNA: TGCGCCAGCAGCCAAGCTCGGGTTTCACCCCTCCACTTT. As protein: CASSQARVSPLHF.